This T cell receptor beta chain was captured by sequencing in a study of breast tumors, draining lymph nodes, adjacent tissues (TCRdb year 2016). At the level of the whole study: TCR beta repertoires were compared across tumor, adjacent nontumor tissue and axillary lymph nodes obtained from breast cancer patients. In human breast cancer, the study set out to evaluate how tumor, surrounding tissue and draining lymph node repertoires relate to one another and whether T cells may move between these sites.

Reading the germline V gene gives CDR1 MGHRA and CDR2 YSYEKL. V was cut back by 3 bases and J by 9 bases, leaving a gap of 12 bases between them. The CDR3, cysteine through phenylalanine, is 14 amino acids long. Only CDR3 DNA is held: 42 bases, read in frame from base 1. Here is what the overall study found, with its caveats: Tumor and nontumor tissue repertoires were found to be significantly more similar in luminal-like than in basal-like breast cancer. Rather than being directly demonstrated, the conclusion that tumor T cells originate in lymph nodes was presented as consistent with a hypothesis. Tumor T-cell repertoires showed less diversity than lymph node repertoires and more diversity than nontumor tissue repertoires, and tumor T-cell repertoires showed preferential V and J gene usage. The data were considered consistent with most tumor T cells being derived from the lymph node and subsequently expanding within tumor tissue.

This clonotype is termed medium-sized (0.01 to 0.1%). The antigen it recognizes is unknown. There are no base qualities to consult, and no much larger clone falls within one base. Adjacent samples consisted of nontumor breast tissue surrounding the tumor. TCRdb shows the sequencer as Illumina HiSeq 2000. TCR beta chain libraries were generated through multiplex PCR amplification. High-throughput sequencing was used to analyze the amplified TCR beta chain products. Clones were called with MiXCR by TCRdb after fastp trimmed the public reads at Q25, and only in-frame beta chains were retained. Every entry covers one CDR3 protein and lists the most common genes and DNA from its rows. The sample table holds over 10,000 distinct CDR3 sequences, of which approximately 62% were seen once. The ten biggest clones cover under 55% of the sample.

This TCR derives from a female donor with breast cancer. Some clones in this sample may be carry-over from other donors' samples. The V and J segments used are TRBV4-1 and TRBJ1-6; a tentative D match to TRBD1 spans 5 bases. The sample taken for sequencing was tumor-adjacent breast tissue. The CDR3 region reads CASSHIAQGSPLHF. The DNA sequence is as follows: TGCGCCAGCAGCCACATTGCCCAGGGTTCACCCCTCCACTTT.